This T cell receptor beta chain was sequenced during a study of T cells in Graves' hyperthyroidism and ophthalmopathy. Across the study: Peripheral blood sampling occurred at initial diagnosis, before any treatment. General study results and limits: Blood shared most expanded thyroid clonotypes above 0.001.

Investigators excluded patients with uncontrolled infection, other autoimmune disease, pregnancy or lactation. Diagnoses used clinical symptoms, serum thyroxine and TRAb, thyroid ultrasound and orbital computed tomography. This clonotype was observed a few times. Its antigen remains unknown. What was amplified from RNA transcripts were TCR beta CDR3 regions. The HTBI primer set served for first-round RT-PCR of the TCR CDR3. TCRdb called the multiplex PCR reads again in MiXCR, with one record for every CDR3 protein. The sample includes a few hundred thousand distinct CDR3 sequences, 13% to 15% seen only once; the top ten take roughly 21%. V shed 0 bases and J 5 bases; nucleotides not matched to a gene: 5. CDR1 and CDR2 from the germline V gene are MNHNS and SASEGT. The CDR3 has 15 residues.

V and J are TRBV6-1 and TRBJ2-5; 8 nucleotides line up with TRBD2. The sequence derives from a woman in her 30s with Graves' ophthalmopathy. The sample comprised blood. The chain's CDR3 is CASSEAPLAVETQYF. CDR3 nucleotides: TGTGCCAGCAGTGAAGCGCCACTAGCGGTGGAGACCCAGTACTTC.